Below are 11 T cell receptor beta chains sequenced from a single sample in a study of read filtering for tumor transcriptome and immune sequencing (dated by TCRdb to the early 2020s). Reads for this sample came from an Illumina HiSeq 4000. The Immunoverse kit was used to build TCR libraries from roughly 370 ng RNA, with molecular barcoded adaptors covering alpha/delta and beta/gamma chains. The public reads were reprocessed in TCRdb via fastp at Q25 and MiXCR, keeping in-frame beta chains. Identical CDR3 proteins give one entry, which carries the most common genes and DNA. The sample table lists tens of thousands of distinct CDR3 sequences, around 21% of them with a count of one. About 14% of the sample goes to the ten largest clones. Sequenced input: a population of CD138-negative cells sorted from bone marrow. The intended sense of this specimen's cell subset or site label: bone marrow mononuclear cells depleted of CD138+ plasma/myeloma cells by negative magnetic selection. These receptors all stem from a donor at least 40 years old with multiple myeloma.

This clonotype has at least ten counts. The chain's CDR3 is CASSRSGQVIRNEQFF. The CDR3 DNA is TGTGCCAGCAGCCGATCCGGACAGGTAATTAGGAATGAGCAGTTCTTC. The chain joins TRBV7-9 to TRBJ2-1, with 7 bases that match TRBD1. Germline V lookup: CDR1 SEHNR, CDR2 FQNEAQ (reference sequence). After removal of 5 bases from V and 7 bases from J, the junction contained 14 bases not matched to a gene. There are 16 residues in the CDR3.

The sample holds one count of this clonotype. A far larger clone is one nucleotide away, so this likely arose from a read error. The V gene is TRBV11-3, the J gene TRBJ2-7; either TRBD1 or TRBD2 may fit D (5 bases each). CDR1 is SGHNT, CDR2 YENEEA, per germline. There are 15 residues in the CDR3. DNA of the CDR3: TGTACCAGCAGCCCACTCGATCTGGGGGTCTCTGAGCAGTACTTC. Translating it yields CTSSPLDLGVSEQYF.

The CDR3 DNA follows: TGCAGTGCTAGGACGAGTAGCGGGAACACCGGGGAGCTGTTTTTT. This codes for CSARTSSGNTGELFF. The V and J genes are TRBV20-1 and TRBJ2-2; TRBD2 is a possible D gene (6 bases). This CDR3 region has 15 residues. Trimming removed 3 bases at V and 1 base at J, with 12 bases between. CDR1 and CDR2 (germline): DFQATT, SNEGSKA (reference sequence).

A note on this clonotype: One end of the junction varies from germline; a read error may be responsible. V gene TRBV20-1 combines with J gene TRBJ2-1; D uncertain. The CDR3 totals 15 residues. Germline values: CDR1 DFQATT, CDR2 SNEGSKA (reference sequence). CDR3 sequence reads: CSARQARGNYYEQFF. CDR3 in DNA: TGCAGTGCTAGACAGGCTCGCGGTAACTACTATGAGCAGTTCTTC.

The chain employs TRBV7-9 and TRBJ2-7, with 9 bases identical to TRBD1. The CDR3 consists of 16 residues. V shed 4 bases and J 2 bases; nucleotides not matched to a gene: 9. Germline V gene lookup returns CDR1 SEHNR and CDR2 FQNEAQ (reference sequence). CDR3 amino acids: CASSSSPGTGTYEQYF. The CDR3 bases are TGTGCCAGCAGCTCCAGCCCCGGGACAGGGACCTACGAGCAGTACTTC.

In this sample, this clonotype turned up a few times. The chain joins TRBV20-1 to TRBJ1-5; weak D call: TRBD1 (6 bases). The CDR3 runs to 14 residues. V lost 6 bases to trimming and J lost 4 bases, with 16 bases between them. The V gene's germline CDR1 is DFQATT and CDR2 SNEGSKA (reference sequence). Written as DNA, the CDR3 is TGCAGTGCCGGGGGCCTAGGGGGAAATCAGCCCCAGCATTTT. Translation gives CSAGGLGGNQPQHF.

In this sample, this clonotype turned up many times. V usage is TRBV5-1 and J usage is TRBJ2-7; tentatively, D is TRBD1 or TRBD2 (6 bases each). V dropped 0 bases and J dropped 2 bases, with 9 bases sitting between them. There are 14 residues in the CDR3. Germline CDR1 and CDR2: SGHRS and YFSETQ. The CDR3 sequence is CASSLAGGPYEQYF. In DNA, the CDR3 is TGCGCCAGCAGCTTGGCCGGGGGCCCCTACGAGCAGTACTTC.

This clonotype was detected many times. The J gene is TRBJ1-1, the V gene TRBV28; 9 bases are shared with TRBD1. Looked up from germline, CDR1 is MDHEN and CDR2 is SYDVKM. This CDR3 spans 15 amino acids. V gave up 3 bases and J gave up 2 bases; unmatched junction bases: 4. The CDR3 loop is CASSFPTGGNTEAFF. The CDR3 DNA reads as TGTGCCAGCAGTTTCCCGACAGGGGGAAACACTGAAGCTTTCTTT.

Ten or more counts support this clonotype. This chain connects TRBV7-3 to TRBJ1-1, with 9 bases that match TRBD1. The CDR3 totals 14 residues. CDR1 and CDR2 (germline): SGHTA, FQGTGA. With 5 bases clipped from V and 7 bases from J, the junction kept 8 bases outside the gene matches. CDR3 nucleotides: TGTGCCAGCAGCCCGACCGGGACAGGGCTTGAAGCTTTCTTT. Its protein product is CASSPTGTGLEAFF.

The CDR3 is CASSLESRYQPQHF. The DNA of the CDR3 is TGTGCCAGCAGCTTAGAGTCCCGGTATCAGCCCCAGCATTTT. The chain joins TRBV7-8 to TRBJ1-5; D call uncertain. V lost 1 base to trimming and J lost 5 bases, with 9 bases between them. The CDR3 length is 14 residues. Per the germline V gene, CDR1 is SGHVS and CDR2 is FQNEAQ.

This clonotype was seen ten or more times. The chain carries TRBV6-1 and TRBJ1-5; a possible D gene is TRBD1 (5 bases). Germline CDR1 is MNHNS and CDR2 is SASEGT. The V end lost 6 bases, the J end lost 0 bases, and 15 bases lay between the germline ends. The CDR3 has 16 residues. This CDR3 is CASRKVGTVSNQPQHF. The CDR3 DNA follows: TGTGCCAGCAGAAAGGTGGGGACGGTTAGCAATCAGCCCCAGCATTTT.